This T cell receptor beta chain stems from a study of a mutant IDH1 vaccine in newly diagnosed glioma. To note about this clone: Its target is unknown.

The time point denotes: week 35, safety follow-up. Doses consisted of 300 ug of mutant IDH1 20-mer peptide each, paired with topical imiquimod. The method was immunoSEQ multiplex PCR; TCRdb's version includes in-frame clones alone and lacks a portion of them. This table has 45,000 to 50,000 clones, about 88% appearing once. CDR1 and CDR2 from the germline V gene are SGHNT and YENEEA. This CDR3 spans 15 amino acids. The V segment lost 5 bases and the J segment 5 bases; nucleotides outside the gene matches: 7. The V and J genes are TRBV11-3 and TRBJ2-2, with 8 positions matching TRBD1. The sequenced sample was PBMCs, obtained from a glioma patient whose treatment included an IDH1 peptide vaccine. The source of this sequence is a woman aged 40 to 50 with glioma. The CDR3 sequence: CASSSRTGRTGELFF. DNA for the CDR3: TGTGCCAGCAGCAGCAGGACAGGGCGGACCGGGGAGCTGTTTTTT.